The next 27 T cell receptor beta chains were all read from a single sample in a study of metastatic and nonmetastatic thyroid tumors. With MiXCR, TCRdb called clones anew from the PCR reads. The table has 22,000 or so clones, less than 15% seen once; the top ten hold about 14%. Before thyroid surgery, none of the patients had received any treatment. The sample taken for sequencing was tumor tissue. These receptor sequences come from a female donor with papillary thyroid cancer or a benign thyroid nodule (not recorded which). Some clones in this sample may be carry-over from other donors' samples.

This clone was seen repeatedly, ten times or more. V and J are TRBV20-1 and TRBJ1-1; no definite D call. Germline values: CDR1 DFQATT, CDR2 SNEGSKA (reference sequence). V was clipped by 6 bases and J by 1 base, with 15 bases between them. This CDR3 contains 14 residues. As DNA, the CDR3 is TGCAGTGCCAGGACGAGTGTGGAGAACACTGAAGCTTTCTTT. This codes for CSARTSVENTEAFF.

This clone appeared many times. The chain couples TRBV3-2 to TRBJ2-6. TRBV3-2 represents a pseudogene. The CDR3 is 19 residues long. The CDR3 nucleotides are TGTGCCAGCAGCTGGAAGGAAGACACCACGAGCTCTGGGGCCAACGTCCTGACTTTC. Residues: CASSWKEDTTSSGANVLTF.

This clone was seen repeatedly, ten times or more. This specimen includes other DNA sequences encoding the same CDR3. The V call is TRBV18, the J call TRBJ2-7, with 10 bases identical to TRBD2. Germline CDR1 reads KGHSH; CDR2 reads LQKENI. The CDR3 extends over 15 amino acids. The V gene end was trimmed by 1 base and the J gene end by 0 bases; junction bases not matched to a gene: 0. The DNA for the CDR3 is TGTGCCAGCTCACCACGGACTAGCGGCTCCTACGAGCAGTACTTC. This translates into CASSPRTSGSYEQYF.

This clone was seen a handful of times. J is TRBJ1-1 and V is TRBV28; D unclear. V lost 10 bases and J lost 2, with 17 bases in between. This CDR3 region has 14 residues. Germline lookup yields CDR1 MDHEN and CDR2 SYDVKM. CDR3 DNA sequence: TGTGCCACCGGCCCGGGGAGACTCAACACTGAAGCTTTCTTT. It translates to CATGPGRLNTEAFF. The full variable domain, completed using reference TRBV28 and TRBJ1-1, is DVKVTQSSRYLVKRTGEKVFLECVQDMDHENMFWYRQDPGLGLRLIYFSYDVKMKEKGDIPEGYSVSREKKERFSLILESASTNQTSMYLCATGPGRLNTEAFFGQGTRLTVV.

This clone has ten or more counts. The chain combines TRBV5-1 with TRBJ2-3; TRBD2 agrees at 8 bases. Germline values: CDR1 SGHRS, CDR2 YFSETQ. The CDR3 has 15 amino acids. The J segment lost 3 bases and the V segment lost 4 bases, leaving 7 bases of the junction unmatched. The DNA of the CDR3 is TGCGCCAGCAGCATATTCGGGGGGGGAACAGATACGCAGTATTTT. It translates to CASSIFGGGTDTQYF.

The table lists this clone with many counts. One end of the junction fails to match germline, which may point to a read error. The same CDR3 is also encoded by other DNA sequences in this sample. The gene calls are TRBV3-1 and TRBJ1-1, with D unclear. This CDR3 contains 14 residues. The V gene's germline CDR1 is LGHDT and CDR2 YNNKEL (reference sequence). Here the CDR3 reads CASSLSVQNTEAFF. The CDR3 region has the DNA TGTGCCAGCAGCCTTAGCGTACAGAACACCGAAGCTTTCTTT. Variable domain in full (rest from reference TRBV3-1 and TRBJ1-1): DTAVSQTPKYLVTQMGNDKSIKCEQNLGHDTMYWYKQDSKKFLKIMFSYNNKELIINETVPNRFSPKSPDKAHLNLHINSLELGDSAVYFCASSLSVQNTEAFFGQGTRLTVV.

This clone was seen many times. The chain recombines TRBV7-2 with TRBJ1-1, with no clear D. This CDR3 contains 9 residues. With 3 bases removed from V and 8 bases from J, the gap between germline ends came to 1 base. CDR1 is SGHTA and CDR2 is FQGNSA in the germline V gene. CDR3 DNA sequence: TGTGCCAGCAGCTTGGAAGCTTTCTTT. As protein: CASSLEAFF.

At least ten counts were recorded for this clone. The V call is TRBV24-1, the J call TRBJ1-2; 7 bases agree with TRBD1. J was trimmed by 4 bases and V by 4 bases; bases with no gene match: 8. Germline V gene lookup returns CDR1 KGHDR and CDR2 SFDVKD. This CDR3 contains 15 residues. CDR3 sequence (DNA): TGTGCCACCAGTGACTCCGACAGGGCGGGCTATGGCTACACCTTC. The encoded protein is CATSDSDRAGYGYTF.

This clone has at least ten counts. The chain carries TRBV5-1 and TRBJ2-3; 8 nucleotides align to TRBD2. CDR1 is SGHRS and CDR2 is YFSETQ in the germline V gene. V shed 4 bases, J shed 0 bases, and the junction held 10 bases outside the gene matches. The CDR3 length is 17 residues. CDR3 in amino acids: CASSPTTSGSSTDTQYF. DNA for the CDR3: TGCGCCAGCAGCCCCACTACTAGCGGATCTAGCACAGATACGCAGTATTTT.

This clone has a count of ten or more. The rearrangement joins TRBV12-3 or TRBV12-4 to TRBJ2-1; D is undetermined. The CDR3 runs 10 residues. The ends were cut back, 8 bases at V and 8 bases at J, with 7 bases in the middle. The CDR3 sequence is CASSLYEQFF. CDR3 coding DNA: TGTGCCAGCTCCTTGTATGAGCAGTTCTTC.

This clone was seen ten or more times. Other DNA variants within this sample encode the same CDR3. The chain joins TRBV3-1 to TRBJ1-1; 7 nucleotides line up with TRBD1. Germline CDR1 LGHDT, CDR2 YNNKEL (reference sequence). V was clipped by 3 bases and J by 3 bases; unmatched bases: 4. The CDR3 is 14 amino acids. The CDR3 nucleotides read TGTGCCAGCAGCCAGACAGGGAGGGACACTGAAGCTTTCTTT. Translating gives CASSQTGRDTEAFF.

This clone occurred many times. The V gene is TRBV12-3 or TRBV12-4, the J gene TRBJ2-5, with 10 bases identical to TRBD2. J gave up 4 bases and V 6 bases, and 8 bases lay outside the gene matches. The CDR3 is made up of 15 amino acids. The CDR3 here is CASSLVAGGIETQYF. CDR3 DNA: TGTGCCAGCAGCTTGGTAGCGGGAGGAATAGAGACCCAGTACTTC.

CDR3 DNA sequence: TGTGCCAGCAGTTTGTTTTCAGGAGTTCGGGGCGAGCAGTACTTC. Amino acids: CASSLFSGVRGEQYF. V usage is TRBV28 and J usage is TRBJ2-7; D perhaps matches TRBD2 (5 bases). The CDR3 loop spans 15 amino acids. V was trimmed by 3 bases and J by 6 bases, leaving 18 bases between them. From germline, CDR1 is MDHEN and CDR2 SYDVKM.

This clone has a count of ten or more. The identical CDR3 is also encoded by other nucleotide sequences in the sample. V and J are TRBV7-6 and TRBJ2-5; D is perhaps TRBD1 (7 bases). CDR1 is SGHVS and CDR2 is FNYEAQ in the germline V gene. The CDR3 is 16 amino acids. V lost 5 bases, J lost 1 base, and 17 bases lay in between. The CDR3 region has the DNA TGTGCCAGCAGCCTAGGGGGCTCCGGGGGCCAAGAGACCCAGTACTTC. Translation gives CASSLGGSGGQETQYF.

This clone has a count of ten or more. This chain links TRBV28 with TRBJ2-7, with D hard to call. The CDR3 contains 13 residues. CDR1 is MDHEN, CDR2 SYDVKM, per germline. The V gene lost 3 bases and the J gene lost 5 bases, with 11 bases spanning the gap. The CDR3: CASSFGSGNEQYF. The CDR3 DNA reads TGTGCCAGCAGTTTTGGGTCTGGTAACGAGCAGTACTTC.

This clone was picked up many times. The chain has TRBV10-3 and TRBJ2-7, with 9 bases lining up with TRBD1. Germline CDR1 and CDR2: ENHRY and SYGVKD. J gave up 7 bases and V 2 bases, and 18 bases lay outside the gene matches. CDR3 size: 18 residues. The CDR3 reads CAISERDRVALGPAEQYF. DNA for the CDR3: TGTGCCATCAGTGAGAGGGACAGGGTGGCTCTAGGACCCGCTGAGCAGTACTTC.

By share of the sample, this clone is medium-sized. The chain couples TRBV12-3 or TRBV12-4 to TRBJ1-6; D not certain. The length of the CDR3 is 14 residues. Trimming left V 5 bases short and J 7 bases short, with 12 bases between. This CDR3 is CASSPFDQNSPLHF. CDR3 bases: TGTGCCAGCAGTCCCTTCGACCAAAATTCACCCCTCCACTTT.

There are many counts of this clone. The chain uses TRBV12-3 or TRBV12-4 and TRBJ1-3; perhaps TRBD1 as D (5 bases). With 5 bases removed from V and 4 bases from J, the gap between germline ends came to 15 bases. CDR3 length: 15 residues. CDR3 DNA sequence: TGTGCCAGCAGTCGGGGGGGTAACTCCGGAAACACCATATATTTT. Protein: CASSRGGNSGNTIYF.

There are many counts of this clone. The chain links TRBV24-1 to TRBJ2-2; D remains ambiguous. The length of the CDR3 is 12 residues. Germline V CDR1 and CDR2: KGHDR, SFDVKD. With 5 bases removed from V and 6 bases from J, the gap between germline ends came to 6 bases. The CDR3: CATSARAGELFF. The CDR3 DNA reads TGTGCCACCAGTGCAAGGGCCGGGGAGCTGTTTTTT.

This clone was counted ten times or more. The rearrangement uses TRBV20-1 and TRBJ1-3; TRBD1 matches 7 bases. Trimming took 6 bases from V and 1 from J; bases not matched to a gene: 3. CDR3 length equals 13 residues. The germline V gene has CDR1 DFQATT and CDR2 SNEGSKA (reference sequence). CDR3 amino acids: CSATGDSGNTIYF. The DNA for the CDR3 is TGCAGTGCCACAGGGGATTCTGGAAACACCATATATTTT.

This clone is classed as medium-sized. J is TRBJ1-2 and V is TRBV5-1; no reliable D call. V was pared by 0 bases and J by 2 bases, with 14 bases between. Germline-derived CDR1 and CDR2 are SGHRS and YFSETQ. The CDR3 contains 16 residues. The CDR3, as DNA: TGCGCCAGCAGCTTGGAGTTCAGGACGGAAAACTATGGCTACACCTTC. Residues: CASSLEFRTENYGYTF.

This clone occurred a few times. With a much larger clone just one base away, this may be a read error. The same CDR3 can be traced to other DNA sequences in this sample. The rearrangement links TRBV5-1 to TRBJ1-1; unclear D gene. This CDR3 has 15 amino acids. Germline V gene sequence: CDR1 SGHRS, CDR2 YFSETQ. The V and J ends lost 0 bases and 1 base respectively, with 10 bases between them. The CDR3 bases are TGCGCCAGCAGCTTGGGGCTTGCGGGGAACACTGAAGCTTTCTTT. Its protein product is CASSLGLAGNTEAFF.

The chain joins TRBV6-4 to TRBJ1-6; D may be TRBD1 (5 bases). Germline CDR1 is MRHNA and CDR2 is SNTAGT. There are 14 residues in the CDR3. V dropped 7 bases and J dropped 7 bases, with 14 bases sitting between them. The CDR3 spells CASKAGTSNSPLHF. In nucleotides, the CDR3 is TGTGCCAGCAAGGCCGGGACCTCAAATTCACCCCTCCACTTT.

This clone was detected only a few times. The chain recombines TRBV6-1 with TRBJ1-2, with 9 bases fitting TRBD1. CDR3 length equals 14 residues. Germline V gene lookup returns CDR1 MNHNS and CDR2 SASEGT. With V trimmed by 6 bases and J by 6 bases, 8 bases remained unmatched. The CDR3 loop reads CASSRTGAVDGYTF. DNA of the CDR3: TGTGCCAGCAGCCGGACAGGGGCGGTCGATGGCTACACCTTC.

This clone was detected once. The chain combines TRBV20-1 with TRBJ2-6; D not certain. The CDR3 totals 15 residues. The V and J ends lost 0 bases and 9 bases respectively, with 15 bases between them. Germline CDR1 reads DFQATT; CDR2 reads SNEGSKA (reference sequence). The CDR3 nucleotides read TGCAGTGCTAGAGATATGGCACACCCAGTCAACGTCCTGACTTTC. Residues: CSARDMAHPVNVLTF.

There are a few counts of this clone. V gene TRBV6-2 or TRBV6-3 combines with J gene TRBJ2-1, with TRBD2 identical over 7 bases. Trimming took 0 bases from V and 6 from J; bases not matched to a gene: 11. The CDR3 consists of 17 residues. Germline values: CDR1 MNHEY, CDR2 SVGEGT. CDR3 bases: TGTGCCAGCAGTTACTCGATCGGCGGGAGCCCTACCAATGAGCAGTTCTTC. As protein: CASSYSIGGSPTNEQFF.

This clone was counted many times. DNA for the CDR3: TGTGCCAGCAGCGGGCGAGAGGTCAGCCCGAACACTGAAGCTTTCTTT. Amino acid sequence: CASSGREVSPNTEAFF. The chain has TRBV5-4 and TRBJ1-1, with D hard to call. The CDR3 contains 16 residues. Germline loops: CDR1 SGHNT, CDR2 YYREEE (reference sequence). Deletions cut 4 bases from V and 1 base from J, with 17 bases between.